These 16 T cell receptor beta chains share one sample of origin, sequenced in a study of blood T cell repertoires in COVID-19. Here immunoSEQ multiplex PCR was the method, and the copy in TCRdb shows in-frame clones only, minus some. The data hold fewer than 700,000 clones, with around nine tenths observed a single time. Sequenced input: peripheral blood. All receptors come from a woman aged 45 to 65 with COVID-19, enrolled during active disease.

CDR3 sequence: CASTSAGTYNEQFF. The DNA for the CDR3 is TGTGCCAGCACCTCAGCCGGGACTTACAATGAGCAGTTCTTC. This chain joins TRBV2 and TRBJ2-1; the D gene is possibly TRBD2 (6 bases). This CDR3 spans 14 amino acids. Germline V gives CDR1 SNHLY, CDR2 FYNNEI. Between the trimmed V and J ends, which lost 7 bases and 4 bases, there was a span of 14 bases.

This clone was counted a single time. The chain combines TRBV27 with TRBJ2-3; 8 nucleotides agree with TRBD1. Germline CDR1 MNHEY, CDR2 SMNVEV (reference sequence). CDR3 length equals 18 residues. The ends lost 6 bases at V and 0 bases at J; junction bases unmatched: 14. The CDR3: CASRTSRRGHSSTDTQYF. The CDR3 nucleotides read TGTGCCAGCAGAACCTCCCGCAGGGGGCATTCTAGCACAGATACGCAGTATTTT.

J is TRBJ1-5 and V is TRBV6-9; no definite D call. Trimming stripped 2 bases from V and 6 bases from J, with 5 bases between. Germline V CDR1 and CDR2: MNHGY, SVAAGI. This CDR3 is 12 amino acids long. The CDR3 here is CASSYRSQPQHF. Written as DNA, the CDR3 is TGTGCCAGCAGTTATCGTAGTCAGCCCCAGCATTTT.

This chain joins TRBV3-1 (or the pseudogene TRBV3-2) and TRBJ2-5, with D possibly TRBD2 on 5 matching bases. V lost 4 bases and J 2 bases, leaving 14 bases between the germline ends. Germline V gene lookup returns CDR1 LGHDT and CDR2 YNNKEL (reference sequence). This CDR3 spans 15 amino acids. The CDR3 loop reads CASSLGRGSQETQYF. The CDR3 nucleotides are TGTGCCAGCAGCCTGGGCCGAGGGTCACAAGAGACCCAGTACTTC.

This clone was counted a few times. Germline is not matched at one junction end, which may reflect a read error. The rearrangement joins TRBV2 to TRBJ1-2, with no clear D. Germline V gene lookup returns CDR1 SNHLY and CDR2 FYNNEI. The CDR3 contains 11 residues. The CDR3 DNA follows: TGTGCCAGCAGTCCTCGTCCTAACCCTTACTTC. This gives the protein CASSPRPNPYF.

The chain couples TRBV6-5 to TRBJ1-1; TRBD1 is a possible D gene (5 bases). Trimming left V 7 bases short and J 11 bases short, with 17 bases between. The CDR3 is made up of 12 amino acids. The germline V gene has CDR1 MNHEY and CDR2 SVGAGI. The CDR3 spells CASKGQGYRAFF. The CDR3 DNA sequence: TGTGCCAGCAAGGGGCAGGGCTATCGGGCTTTCTTT.

The chain couples TRBV6-6 to TRBJ1-3, with 8 positions matching TRBD1. CDR1 and CDR2 from the germline V gene are MNHNY and SVGAGI (reference sequence). Trimming cost V 5 bases and J 14 bases; bases outside gene matches: 5. There are 11 residues in the CDR3. The CDR3 sequence is CASSTDRVVYF. The CDR3 DNA sequence: TGTGCCAGCAGTACGGACAGGGTGGTATATTTT.

The CDR3 region is CAGRVGTRVTDTQYF. The CDR3 DNA follows: TGTGCCGGTCGGGTAGGGACTAGAGTAACAGATACGCAGTATTTT. The chain carries TRBV2 and TRBJ2-3; 8 bases match TRBD2. The CDR3 runs to 15 residues. Germline values: CDR1 SNHLY, CDR2 FYNNEI. V shed 11 bases, J shed 3 bases, and the junction held 13 bases outside the gene matches.

The chain carries TRBV29-1 and TRBJ2-3; D remains unclear. This CDR3 is 13 amino acids long. The germline gives CDR1 SQVTM, CDR2 ANQGSEA. The V end lost 3 bases, the J end lost 0 bases, and 7 bases lay between the germline ends. The CDR3 region is CSVDEVSTDTQYF. CDR3 bases: TGCAGCGTTGATGAGGTTAGCACAGATACGCAGTATTTT.

The chain has TRBV6-5 and TRBJ2-7; D may be TRBD1 (5 bases). The CDR3 loop spans 13 amino acids. The V and J ends lost 11 bases and 0 bases respectively, with 14 bases between them. Germline CDR1 MNHEY, CDR2 SVGAGI. This chain's CDR3 is CAVRQGSSYEQYF. The CDR3 DNA is TGTGCCGTAAGGCAGGGTAGCTCCTACGAGCAGTACTTC.

The J gene is TRBJ1-1, the V gene TRBV5-1, with no clear D. Germline CDR1 is SGHRS and CDR2 is YFSETQ. V lost 3 bases to trimming and J lost 2 bases, with 17 bases between them. This CDR3 has 16 residues. Here the CDR3 reads CASSWVVEGGNTEAFF. The CDR3 DNA is TGCGCCAGCAGCTGGGTGGTCGAGGGCGGTAACACTGAAGCTTTCTTT.

The chain couples TRBV18 to TRBJ2-6; D perhaps matches TRBD1 (6 bases). The CDR3 spans 14 residues. Trimming removed 6 bases from V and 4 bases from J, with 10 bases in between. Germline values: CDR1 KGHSH, CDR2 LQKENI. In nucleotides, the CDR3 is TGTGCCAGCTCGGCAGGGGCCGGGGCCAACGTCCTGACTTTC. It is translated as CASSAGAGANVLTF.

The rearrangement uses TRBV5-1 and TRBJ2-1, with a tentative D call TRBD2 (5 bases). The CDR3 runs to 14 residues. Between the trimmed V and J ends, which lost 4 bases and 5 bases, there was a span of 13 bases. The germline V gene encodes CDR1 SGHRS and CDR2 YFSETQ. CDR3 residues: CASSPERADNEQFF. The CDR3 bases are TGCGCCAGCAGCCCCGAGAGGGCGGACAATGAGCAGTTCTTC.

The V call is TRBV30, the J call TRBJ1-2; 7 nucleotides line up with TRBD1. CDR1 is GTSNPN and CDR2 is SVGIG in the germline V gene (reference sequence). The J segment lost 12 bases and the V segment lost 2 bases, leaving 15 bases of the junction unmatched. The CDR3 runs 14 residues. CDR3 sequence: CAWSRPGQTPTHTF. CDR3 bases: TGTGCCTGGAGTAGACCGGGACAGACCCCTACTCACACCTTC.

This rearrangement joins TRBV29-1 to TRBJ1-1; 8 nucleotides align to TRBD1. Germline lookup yields CDR1 SQVTM and CDR2 ANQGSEA. Trimming removed 8 bases from V and 1 base from J; junction bases left unmatched: 6. This CDR3 region has 13 residues. As DNA, the CDR3 is TGCAGCACCGACAGGGGCGAGAACACTGAAGCTTTCTTT. Its translation: CSTDRGENTEAFF. Supplemented by reference TRBV29-1 and TRBJ1-1, the full variable domain reads SAVISQKPSRDICQRGTSLTIQCQVDSQVTMMFWYRQQPGQSLTLIATANQGSEATYESGFVIDKFPISRPNLTFSTLTVSNMSPEDSSIYLCSTDRGENTEAFFGQGTRLTVV.

This sequence joins TRBV5-1 and TRBJ1-2; 7 positions match TRBD1. V shed 0 bases and J 6 bases; nucleotides not matched to a gene: 5. In germline, CDR1 is SGHRS, CDR2 YFSETQ. CDR3 length: 14 residues. The CDR3 loop is CASSLVDRKNGYTF. The CDR3 DNA reads TGCGCCAGCAGCTTGGTGGACAGGAAAAATGGCTACACCTTC.